This T cell receptor (beta chain) appears in the sequencing data of a study of T cells expressing NK-cell markers. 5'RACE template switching built TCR beta cDNA with unique molecular identifiers. From the 5' RACE reads, TCRdb lists one entry per CDR3 protein and no DNA. This listing includes about 460,000 distinct CDR3 sequences. The CDR3 runs 13 residues. The germline gives CDR1 MNHEY, CDR2 SMNVEV (reference sequence). The receptor comes from a woman aged 50 to 60 in good health. The chain recombines TRBV27 with TRBJ1-1. Sample: blood T cells: a sorted CD56 or NKG2C T cell subset, CD4+ or CD8+ T cells, or bulk PBMC T cells (not recorded which). The CDR3 is CASSFKRNTEAFF.